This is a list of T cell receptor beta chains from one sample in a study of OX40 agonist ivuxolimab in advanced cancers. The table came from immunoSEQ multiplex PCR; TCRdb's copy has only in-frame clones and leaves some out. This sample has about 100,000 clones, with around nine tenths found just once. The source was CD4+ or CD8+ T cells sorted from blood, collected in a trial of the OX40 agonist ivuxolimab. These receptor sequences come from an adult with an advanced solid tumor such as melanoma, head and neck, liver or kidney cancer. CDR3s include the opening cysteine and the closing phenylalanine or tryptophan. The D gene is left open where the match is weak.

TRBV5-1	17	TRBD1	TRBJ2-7	TGCGCCAGCAGCTTGGACCCGACAGGGACGACCGTGGTTGAGCAGTACTTC	CASSLDPTGTTVVEQYF
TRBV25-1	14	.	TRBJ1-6	TGTGCCAGCACCCCCCGGCTATATAATTCACCCCTCCACTTT	CASTPRLYNSPLHF
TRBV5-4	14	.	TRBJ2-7	TGTGCCAGCAGCTTGGGGGGACTCCTCTACGAGCAGTACTTC	CASSLGGLLYEQYF
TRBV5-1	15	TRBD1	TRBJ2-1	TGCGCCAGCACTGCCTGGGACAGGGTCTACAATGAGCAGTTCTTC	CASTAWDRVYNEQFF
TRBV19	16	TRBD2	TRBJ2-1	TGTGCCAGTAGGCCCTTAGCGGGGGGTAAACACAATGAGCAGTTCTTC	CASRPLAGGKHNEQFF
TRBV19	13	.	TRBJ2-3	TGTGCCAGTAGAACACAGGGAGCAGATACGCAGTATTTT	CASRTQGADTQYF
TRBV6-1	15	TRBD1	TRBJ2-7	TGTGCCAGCAGTCTGGACAGGGGCCTCTCCTACGAGCAGTACTTC	CASSLDRGLSYEQYF
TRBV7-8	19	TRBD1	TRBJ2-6	TGTGCCAGCAGCTTCCCAATCGGGACAGGGCACTCTGGGGCCAACGTCCTGACTTTC	CASSFPIGTGHSGANVLTF
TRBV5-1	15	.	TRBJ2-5	TGCGCCAGCAGCTTGGCCCCAGGTAAACAAGAGACCCAGTACTTC	CASSLAPGKQETQYF
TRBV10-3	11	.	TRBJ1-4	TGTGCCATCAGTGAGTCTGGGAAACTGTTTTTT	CAISESGKLFF
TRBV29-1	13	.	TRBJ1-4	TGCAGCGTTCGTCCCGAGGGAAAGGAAAAACTGTTTTTT	CSVRPEGKEKLFF
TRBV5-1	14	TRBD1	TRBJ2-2	TGCGCCAGCAGCATAGGGACAGTCCCCGGGGAGCTGTTTTTT	CASSIGTVPGELFF
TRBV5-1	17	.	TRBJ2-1	TGCGCCAGCAGCTTGGTTTTAGCCCTCCCCCCTTACAATGAGCAGTTCTTC	CASSLVLALPPYNEQFF
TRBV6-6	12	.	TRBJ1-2	TGTGCCAGCAGTTACTCCGGGACGTACTACACCTTC	CASSYSGTYYTF
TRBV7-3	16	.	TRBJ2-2	TGTGCCAGCAGCTTATCAGGGCCCCCGAACACCGGGGAGCTGTTTTTT	CASSLSGPPNTGELFF